These 15 T cell receptor beta chains came from one sample sequenced in a study of early T cells in non-severe SARS-CoV-2 infection. TCRdb recomputed calls from the 5' RACE reads with MiXCR, one row per CDR3 protein. The data contain 25,000 to 35,000 distinct CDR3 sequences, around 5.8% of them seen just once; the ten biggest clones take up under 6%. Sequenced: whole blood. The receptors derive from an adult who was a healthcare worker with PCR-confirmed SARS-CoV-2 infection or an uninfected control (not recorded which).

Comment on this clonotype: A much larger clone is a single base away; this may be a read error. The rearrangement links TRBV12-3 or TRBV12-4 to TRBJ2-3; 9 nucleotides agree with TRBD1. The CDR3 consists of 15 residues. V was clipped by 8 bases and J by 0 bases; unmatched bases: 6. CDR3 region: CASGSGTGSTDTQYF. The CDR3 DNA reads as TGTGCCAGCGGTTCTGGGACAGGGAGCACAGATACGCAGTATTTT.

This clonotype was seen many times. The chain couples TRBV10-3 to TRBJ2-1; the D gene is possibly TRBD1 (6 bases). The germline V and J ends were trimmed by 3 bases and 6 bases, with 12 bases remaining between them. The CDR3 loop spans 14 amino acids. Germline CDR1 reads ENHRY; CDR2 reads SYGVKD. The CDR3 DNA is TGTGCCATCAGTGACCGGGACAACAGCAATGAGCAGTTCTTC. This gives the protein CAISDRDNSNEQFF.

The V and J genes are TRBV5-1 and TRBJ2-1; 9 bases are a match to TRBD1. With V trimmed by 2 bases and J by 7 bases, 7 bases remained unmatched. Germline CDR1 SGHRS, CDR2 YFSETQ. CDR3 size: 15 residues. CDR3 sequence (DNA): TGCGCCAGCAGCTTATCCGGGACAGGGATTAATGAGCAGTTCTTC. Residues: CASSLSGTGINEQFF.

This clonotype was picked up many times. V is TRBV9 and J is TRBJ2-1, with TRBD2 matching over 7 bases. In germline, CDR1 is SGDLS, CDR2 YYNGEE. Trimming took 2 bases from V and 0 from J; bases not matched to a gene: 2. The CDR3 is 15 amino acids. CDR3 region: CASSVGTISYNEQFF. DNA for the CDR3: TGTGCCAGCAGCGTCGGGACTATCTCCTACAATGAGCAGTTCTTC. Drawing the rest from reference TRBV9 and TRBJ2-1, the complete variable domain is DSGVTQTPKHLITATGQRVTLRCSPRSGDLSVYWYQQSLDQGLQFLIQYYNGEERAKGNILERFSAQQFPDLHSELNLSSLELGDSALYFCASSVGTISYNEQFFGPGTRLTVL.

This clonotype was counted only a few times. The chain is built from TRBV28 and TRBJ1-2; D gene unclear. Per germline, CDR1 MDHEN and CDR2 SYDVKM. The CDR3 loop spans 13 amino acids. Between the trimmed V and J ends, which lost 4 bases and 1 base, there was a span of 7 bases. The CDR3 loop is CASSSAFNYGYTF. In nucleotides, the CDR3 is TGTGCCAGCAGTTCGGCATTTAACTATGGCTACACCTTC.

This clonotype was seen a handful of times. V and J are TRBV20-1 and TRBJ2-1; D gene ambiguous. The CDR3 has 14 residues. The germline V gene has CDR1 DFQATT and CDR2 SNEGSKA (reference sequence). V was clipped by 1 base and J by 7 bases, with 14 bases between them. DNA for the CDR3: TGCAGTGCTAGAGTTGGCCTACTGGGGAATGAGCAGTTCTTC. It specifies CSARVGLLGNEQFF.

Details on this clonotype: A much larger clonotype is one base distant, so this may be a read error. The V and J genes are TRBV6-5 and TRBJ2-4; 8 bases match TRBD1. CDR3 size: 17 residues. Germline V gene lookup returns CDR1 MNHEY and CDR2 SVGAGI. The CDR3, as DNA: TGTGCCAGCACCTCTCAAACAGGGGGTAGAGCCAAAAACGTTCAGTACTTC. It codes for CASTSQTGGRAKNVQYF.

There are many counts of this clonotype. The rearrangement links TRBV6-2 or TRBV6-3 to TRBJ2-5; no clear D. Trimming cost V 2 bases and J 3 bases, with 7 bases left between them. Per the germline V gene, CDR1 is MNHEY and CDR2 is SVGEGT. This CDR3 contains 13 residues. The CDR3 is CASSYGNKETQYF. The CDR3 DNA reads TGTGCCAGCAGTTACGGCAATAAAGAGACCCAGTACTTC.

In this sample, this clonotype turned up many times. The gene calls are TRBV20-1 and TRBJ1-4, with TRBD1 identical over 7 bases. The V and J ends lost 4 bases and 10 bases, in that order; junction bases with no gene match: 9. CDR1 DFQATT and CDR2 SNEGSKA come from the germline V gene (reference sequence). This CDR3 is 13 amino acids long. This CDR3 is CSAIRGGAGKLFF. Here the CDR3 DNA reads TGCAGTGCTATTCGAGGGGGCGCAGGAAAACTGTTTTTT.

This clonotype has at least ten counts. The rearrangement joins TRBV11-2 to TRBJ2-7; perhaps TRBD2 as D (5 bases). Trimming took 3 bases from V and 5 from J, leaving 14 bases between them. The CDR3 spans 14 residues. Germline lookup yields CDR1 SGHAT and CDR2 FQNNGV. The DNA of the CDR3 is TGTGCCAGCAGCTTTGGGATAGCGAACCACGAGCAGTACGTC. This gives the protein CASSFGIANHEQYV.

This chain uses TRBV30 with TRBJ1-5, with unresolved D. Germline lookup yields CDR1 GTSNPN and CDR2 SVGIG (reference sequence). The V gene lost 5 bases and the J gene lost 3 bases, with 20 bases spanning the gap. The CDR3 has 16 residues. In DNA form, the CDR3 reads TGTGCCTGGGGGCAAAAGGACTCCGCTTTCAATCAGCCCCAGCATTTT. Encoded protein: CAWGQKDSAFNQPQHF.

The chain links TRBV4-1 to TRBJ1-6; no reliable D call. The germline V and J ends were trimmed by 0 bases and 7 bases, with 10 bases remaining between them. Germline CDR1 reads MGHRA; CDR2 reads YSYEKL. This CDR3 contains 15 residues. CDR3 protein: CASSQDQRANSPLHF. The DNA for the CDR3 is TGCGCCAGCAGCCAAGATCAACGGGCAAATTCACCCCTCCACTTT.

Written as DNA, the CDR3 is TGTGCCAGCAGCTTAAGGGGAGCGGGGGATGCTTTCTTT. Its translation: CASSLRGAGDAFF. This sequence joins TRBV11-3 and TRBJ1-1; TRBD1 is a possible D gene (5 bases). V was trimmed by 2 bases and J by 11 bases, leaving 15 bases between them. Germline V gene sequence: CDR1 SGHNT, CDR2 YENEEA. This CDR3 comprises 13 residues.

This clonotype was counted many times. J is TRBJ2-5 and V is TRBV10-3; the D gene could be TRBD1 or TRBD2 (5 bases each). The CDR3 is 16 amino acids. V lost 10 bases, J lost 1 base, and 22 bases lay in between. CDR1 and CDR2 from the germline V gene are ENHRY and SYGVKD. The CDR3 sequence is CATTLTELAPQETQYF. CDR3 DNA sequence: TGTGCCACGACGTTGACAGAGCTAGCCCCCCAAGAGACCCAGTACTTC.

This clonotype was found many times. The chain has TRBV20-1 and TRBJ1-1; D is ambiguous. V lost 0 bases and J lost 1, with 12 bases in between. The CDR3 is 15 amino acids. CDR1 and CDR2 from the germline V gene are DFQATT and SNEGSKA (reference sequence). The CDR3 loop is CSAREYQLGNTEAFF. CDR3 bases: TGCAGTGCTAGAGAATACCAGTTAGGGAACACTGAAGCTTTCTTT.